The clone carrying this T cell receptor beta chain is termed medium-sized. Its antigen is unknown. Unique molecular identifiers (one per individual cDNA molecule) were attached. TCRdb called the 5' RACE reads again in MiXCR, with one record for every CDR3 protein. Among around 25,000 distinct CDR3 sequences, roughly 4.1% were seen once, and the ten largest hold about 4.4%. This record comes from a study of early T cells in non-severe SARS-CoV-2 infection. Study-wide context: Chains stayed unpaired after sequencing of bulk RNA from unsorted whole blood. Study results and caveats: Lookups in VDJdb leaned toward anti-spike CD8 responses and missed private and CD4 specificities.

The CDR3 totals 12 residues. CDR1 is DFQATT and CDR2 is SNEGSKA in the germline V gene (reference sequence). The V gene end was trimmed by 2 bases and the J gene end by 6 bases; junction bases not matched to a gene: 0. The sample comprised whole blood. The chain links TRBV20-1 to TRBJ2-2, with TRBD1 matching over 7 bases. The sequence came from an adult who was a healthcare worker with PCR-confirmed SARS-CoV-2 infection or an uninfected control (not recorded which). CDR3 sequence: CSARQGAGELFF. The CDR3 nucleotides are TGCAGTGCTAGACAGGGGGCCGGGGAGCTGTTTTTT.